This entry lists 25 T cell receptor beta chains sequenced from one sample in a study of naive and memory T cell subsets. The beta constant-region primer was an equimolar mix of two oligonucleotides covering TRBC1 and TRBC2. TCRdb ran MiXCR on the UMI-ligation and nested PCR reads and lists one entry per CDR3 protein. The table has approximately 85,000 distinct CDR3 sequences, around 6.5% seen once; the top ten hold around 1.7%. Source material: central memory CD4+ T cells from blood. The receptors come from a human donor in good health.

This chain links TRBV2 with TRBJ1-3; possibly TRBD1 for D (6 bases). Germline CDR1 SNHLY, CDR2 FYNNEI. The germline V and J ends were trimmed by 7 bases and 7 bases, with 20 bases remaining between them. There are 15 residues in the CDR3. The CDR3 DNA reads TGTGCCAGCAACCCGAATCAGGGGTTTGGGAACACCATATATTTT. Protein sequence: CASNPNQGFGNTIYF. Filled out from reference TRBV2 and TRBJ1-3, the complete variable domain reads EPEVTQTPSHQVTQMGQEVILRCVPISNHLYFYWYRQILGQKVEFLVSFYNNEISEKSEIFDDQFSVERPDGSNFTLKIRSTKLEDSAMYFCASNPNQGFGNTIYFGEGSWLTVV.

This clonotype appeared a few times. The chain links TRBV20-1 to TRBJ1-1; D is unclear. Per the germline V gene, CDR1 is DFQATT and CDR2 is SNEGSKA (reference sequence). The CDR3 loop spans 15 amino acids. V lost 1 base, J lost 4 bases, and 16 bases lay in between. CDR3 region: CSARGTGNWGTEAFF. The CDR3 DNA is TGCAGTGCTAGAGGAACCGGGAACTGGGGCACTGAAGCTTTCTTT.

This clonotype was counted many times. The V and J genes are TRBV27 and TRBJ2-1; 7 nucleotides agree with TRBD2. V shed 5 bases, J shed 7 bases, and the junction held 14 bases outside the gene matches. This CDR3 spans 16 amino acids. Germline V gives CDR1 MNHEY, CDR2 SMNVEV (reference sequence). DNA for the CDR3: TGTGCCAGCAGTCCCTCCCGAAGGACGGGAGGTAATGAGCAGTTCTTC. This encodes CASSPSRRTGGNEQFF.

In its sample, this clonotype was seen many times. This sequence joins TRBV5-4 and TRBJ2-2; the match to TRBD1 covers 7 bases. The CDR3 extends over 15 amino acids. After removal of 5 bases from V and 2 bases from J, the junction contained 6 bases not matched to a gene. CDR1 and CDR2 (germline): SGHNT, YYREEE (reference sequence). The CDR3 DNA reads as TGTGCCAGCAGGACTGGGACAGCAAACACCGGGGAGCTGTTTTTT. This translates into CASRTGTANTGELFF.

This clonotype was detected many times. The CDR3 nucleotides read TGCGCCAGCAGCCAAGATTTTAACAGCGCCTACTATGGCTACACCTTC. This sequence encodes CASSQDFNSAYYGYTF. V is TRBV4-3 and J is TRBJ1-2; no clear D gene. CDR3 length: 16 residues. The V end lost 0 bases, the J end lost 3 bases, and 14 bases lay between the germline ends. The germline V gene has CDR1 LGHNA and CDR2 YSLEER.

There are many counts of this clonotype. V is TRBV7-2 and J is TRBJ2-1; 7 bases are shared with TRBD1. Germline CDR1 SGHTA, CDR2 FQGNSA. The CDR3 is 13 residues long. V lost 1 base, J lost 15 bases, and 9 bases stayed unmatched. The CDR3 loop reads CASSLVEGAPGFF. The CDR3 region has the DNA TGTGCCAGCAGCTTAGTAGAGGGGGCCCCAGGGTTCTTC.

This clonotype was detected ten times or more. The gene calls are TRBV6-1 and TRBJ2-5, with D unclear. The CDR3 has 14 amino acids. Germline V lookup: CDR1 MNHNS, CDR2 SASEGT. V lost 1 base, J lost 3 bases, and 9 bases lay in between. The chain's CDR3 is CASSEVGREETQYF. The CDR3 region has the DNA TGTGCCAGCAGTGAAGTCGGTAGGGAAGAGACCCAGTACTTC.

Many counts were recorded for this clonotype. This chain links TRBV28 with TRBJ1-2; D uncertain. Trimming pared 4 bases from V and 2 bases from J, leaving 14 bases between. This CDR3 spans 15 amino acids. Germline V gene lookup returns CDR1 MDHEN and CDR2 SYDVKM. In DNA form, the CDR3 reads TGTGCCAGCAGTTCTCCGACTAAGGTGAACTATGGCTACACCTTC. Its translation is CASSSPTKVNYGYTF.

CDR3 DNA sequence: TGTGCCAGCAGTTCAAGAACAGGAGTAAGTCAGCCCCAGCATTTT. Residues: CASSSRTGVSQPQHF. The J gene is TRBJ1-5, the V gene TRBV28, with D possibly matching TRBD1 (5 bases). V was trimmed by 4 bases and J by 6 bases, leaving 16 bases between them. There are 15 residues in the CDR3. Germline V CDR1 and CDR2: MDHEN, SYDVKM.

This clonotype was observed many times. The chain carries TRBV5-5 and TRBJ1-6; D gene ambiguous. Trimming removed 0 bases from V and 6 bases from J, with 7 bases in between. CDR3 length: 14 residues. From germline, CDR1 is SGHKS and CDR2 YYEKEE (reference sequence). For the CDR3, the DNA is TGTGCCAGCAGCTTGGCGGGTGGTAATTCACCCCTCCACTTT. It codes for CASSLAGGNSPLHF.

This clonotype occurred many times. J is TRBJ2-5 and V is TRBV5-6, with 9 bases identical to TRBD2. Germline-derived CDR1 and CDR2 are SGHDT and YYEEEE. V trimming: 4 bases; J trimming: 7 bases; junction bases outside the gene matches: 8. The CDR3 runs 14 residues. In DNA form, the CDR3 reads TGTGCCAGCAGCCTTCCGGGACTAGCAGCGACCCAGTACTTC. Translating it yields CASSLPGLAATQYF. Filled out from reference TRBV5-6 and TRBJ2-5, the complete variable domain reads DAGVTQSPTHLIKTRGQQVTLRCSPKSGHDTVSWYQQALGQGPQFIFQYYEEEERQRGNFPDRFSGHQFPNYSSELNVNALLLGDSALYLCASSLPGLAATQYFGPGTRLLVL.

This clonotype was observed many times. This chain connects TRBV28 to TRBJ1-6, with D perhaps TRBD1 (5 bases). V gave up 5 bases and J gave up 4 bases, with 9 bases separating them. CDR1 is MDHEN, CDR2 SYDVKM, per germline. The CDR3 runs to 14 residues. CDR3 region: CASSLGGYNSPLHF. CDR3 sequence (DNA): TGTGCCAGCAGTCTCGGGGGTTATAATTCACCCCTCCACTTT.

The chain has TRBV15 and TRBJ1-2; D call uncertain. The CDR3 runs 15 residues. The V gene's germline CDR1 is LNHNV and CDR2 YYDKDF (reference sequence). V lost 3 bases, J lost 4 bases, and 15 bases lay in between. CDR3 amino acids: CATSRSLGSGYGYTF. CDR3 DNA sequence: TGTGCCACCAGCAGGAGCTTAGGGTCGGGCTATGGCTACACCTTC.

This clonotype was detected many times. The chain couples TRBV5-1 to TRBJ1-1, with D hard to call. There are 15 residues in the CDR3. The germline V and J ends were trimmed by 5 bases and 5 bases, with 19 bases remaining between them. Germline CDR1 is SGHRS and CDR2 is YFSETQ. This chain's CDR3 is CASRAGGAMTTEAFF. CDR3 coding DNA: TGCGCCAGCAGGGCTGGCGGCGCCATGACTACTGAAGCTTTCTTT. The whole variable domain, remainder taken from reference TRBV5-1 and TRBJ1-1, is KAGVTQTPRYLIKTRGQQVTLSCSPISGHRSVSWYQQTPGQGLQFLFEYFSETQRNKGNFPGRFSGRQFSNSRSEMNVSTLELGDSALYLCASRAGGAMTTEAFFGQGTRLTVV.

This clonotype was seen ten or more times. The V and J genes are TRBV4-3 and TRBJ2-5, with a possible D match to TRBD2 (6 bases). The CDR3 is 13 amino acids. V gave up 4 bases and J gave up 2 bases, with 8 bases separating them. The germline CDR1 and CDR2 sequences are LGHNA and YSLEER. CDR3 bases: TGCGCCAGCAGCCGGGACTTTCAAGAGACCCAGTACTTC. It translates to CASSRDFQETQYF.

This clonotype showed up many times. The chain combines TRBV6-2 or TRBV6-3 with TRBJ2-2, with 13 bases aligning to TRBD2. The length of the CDR3 is 17 residues. Germline values: CDR1 MNHEY, CDR2 SVGEGT. Germline trimming cut 0 bases from V and 5 bases from J; bases unmatched to any gene: 3. Written as DNA, the CDR3 is TGTGCCAGCAGTTACTCACTAGCGGGAGGGCCAACCGGGGAGCTGTTTTTT. This gives the protein CASSYSLAGGPTGELFF.

J is TRBJ1-1 and V is TRBV30; tentatively, D is TRBD1 (6 bases). V dropped 5 bases and J dropped 1 base, with 11 bases sitting between them. The CDR3 spans 13 residues. Germline V lookup: CDR1 GTSNPN, CDR2 SVGIG (reference sequence). The CDR3 region has the DNA TGTGCCTGGGCCCGGACAGCGAACACTGAAGCTTTCTTT. Protein: CAWARTANTEAFF.

The table lists this clonotype with many counts. The chain uses TRBV7-8 and TRBJ2-7; TRBD2 is a possible D gene (6 bases). Germline-derived CDR1 and CDR2 are SGHVS and FQNEAQ. The V and J ends lost 5 bases and 6 bases respectively, with 23 bases between them. CDR3 length: 16 residues. The CDR3 protein is CASSLQPRLAGSEQYF. In DNA, the CDR3 is TGTGCCAGCAGCCTCCAGCCGAGGTTGGCCGGGAGCGAGCAGTACTTC.

There are many counts of this clonotype. The chain carries TRBV12-3 or TRBV12-4 and TRBJ2-3, with D hard to call. The CDR3 is made up of 11 amino acids. The V gene lost 1 base and the J gene lost 9 bases, with 5 bases spanning the gap. CDR3 loop: CASSLGRTQYF. The CDR3 DNA follows: TGTGCCAGCAGTTTAGGACGGACGCAGTATTTT.

The chain joins TRBV6-5 to TRBJ2-5, with D unclear. V was trimmed by 2 bases and J by 5 bases, leaving 15 bases between them. The germline V gene has CDR1 MNHEY and CDR2 SVGAGI. This CDR3 is 15 amino acids long. CDR3 sequence: CASSYGSARAETQYF. The CDR3 nucleotides read TGTGCCAGCAGTTACGGGTCCGCGCGAGCGGAGACCCAGTACTTC.

This clonotype was counted a few times. The chain links TRBV6-2 or TRBV6-3 to TRBJ2-3; the D call may be TRBD1 or TRBD2 (5 bases each). Germline V lookup: CDR1 MNHEY, CDR2 SVGEGT. Between the trimmed V and J ends, which lost 8 bases and 6 bases, there was a span of 15 bases. This CDR3 comprises 13 residues. The CDR3 nucleotides are TGTGCCAGCCCTTGTGAGGGGAAGGATACGCAGTATTTT. This codes for CASPCEGKDTQYF.

This clonotype was seen a handful of times. V gene TRBV20-1 combines with J gene TRBJ1-1; D is ambiguous. In germline, CDR1 is DFQATT, CDR2 SNEGSKA (reference sequence). The CDR3 contains 12 residues. The V end was cut by 3 bases, the J end by 8 bases, with 13 bases between. CDR3 sequence (DNA): TGCAGTGCTAGTTCTCAGAGCTTGGAAGCTTTCTTT. Translating it yields CSASSQSLEAFF.

The chain has TRBV7-2 and TRBJ2-3; D is undetermined. This CDR3 region has 14 residues. The germline V gene has CDR1 SGHTA and CDR2 FQGNSA. The V end was cut by 3 bases, the J end by 1 base, with 8 bases between. The CDR3 nucleotides read TGTGCCAGCAGCTTTAGGGTGGGCACAGATACGCAGTATTTT. It encodes CASSFRVGTDTQYF.

There are many counts of this clonotype. The rearrangement joins TRBV24-1 to TRBJ1-1, with a weak D call TRBD1 (6 bases). The CDR3 spans 13 residues. Trimming pared 5 bases from V and 8 bases from J, leaving 14 bases between. CDR1 KGHDR and CDR2 SFDVKD come from the germline V gene. For the CDR3, the DNA is TGTGCCACCAGTGCGAGGGGGACCTCGGAAGCTTTCTTT. It yields the protein CATSARGTSEAFF.

This clonotype has a handful of counts. The chain uses TRBV4-3 and TRBJ2-7; 7 bases match TRBD2. The length of the CDR3 is 15 residues. The germline V gene encodes CDR1 LGHNA and CDR2 YSLEER. Trimming at V came to 4 bases and at J to 2 bases, leaving 8 bases not matched to a gene. CDR3 nucleotides: TGCGCCAGCAGCCTCTTGCAGGGAGGGGCCTACGAGCAGTACTTC. It encodes CASSLLQGGAYEQYF.